The 28 T cell receptor beta chains below come from one sample, sequenced in a study of shared clonotypes between healthy human individuals. This table comes from immunoSEQ multiplex PCR, and its TCRdb copy is limited to in-frame clones, with some not included. This sample has 2,100,000 or so clones, with 90% to 96% found just once. Sample: naive CD4+ T cells sorted from blood. Subset meaning: CD45RA+ positively selected. These receptors were obtained from a man aged 18-30 years in good health.

The rearrangement uses TRBV5-1 and TRBJ2-1; tentatively, D is TRBD1 or TRBD2 (11 bases each). Trimming cost V 6 bases and J 5 bases, with 39 bases left between them. This CDR3 contains 22 residues. Looked up from germline, CDR1 is SGHRS and CDR2 is YFSETQ. CDR3 coding DNA: TGCGCCAGCACACCCCAGATATCTACCGGGACAGGGGGACTAGCGGATAACAATGAGCAGTTCTTC. It is translated as CASTPQISTGTGGLADNNEQFF.

V is TRBV7-2 and J is TRBJ1-2; D may be TRBD1 (6 bases). Germline V CDR1 and CDR2: SGHTA, FQGNSA. Deletions cut 5 bases from V and 4 bases from J, with 11 bases between. CDR3 length: 13 amino acids. The CDR3: CASSPDSGYGYTF. CDR3 in DNA: TGTGCCAGCAGCCCGGACAGTGGCTATGGCTACACCTTC.

This chain uses TRBV28 with TRBJ1-1; tentatively, D is TRBD1 (5 bases). There are 12 residues in the CDR3. The V gene's germline CDR1 is MDHEN and CDR2 SYDVKM. Trimming took off 6 bases at V and 5 bases at J, with 10 bases between the two ends. The CDR3 reads CASRRGLTEAFF. The CDR3 DNA sequence: TGTGCCAGCAGACGGGGGTTGACTGAAGCTTTCTTT.

V and J are TRBV20-1 and TRBJ1-5, with a tentative D call TRBD1 (5 bases). Trimming removed 3 bases from V and 6 bases from J, with 6 bases in between. This CDR3 has 11 residues. Germline V gene data show CDR1 as DFQATT and CDR2 as SNEGSKA (reference sequence). CDR3 protein: CSASRGQPQHF. CDR3 bases: TGCAGTGCTAGTAGGGGTCAGCCCCAGCATTTT.

This chain uses TRBV30 with TRBJ1-6; D is ambiguous. V lost 3 bases and J 7 bases, leaving 10 bases between the germline ends. CDR3 length: 13 residues. CDR1 is GTSNPN, CDR2 SVGIG, per germline (reference sequence). The CDR3 DNA reads TGTGCCTGGAGCGGAGAGGTCAATTCACCCCTCCACTTT. Its protein product is CAWSGEVNSPLHF.

The V and J genes are TRBV6-6 and TRBJ2-7, with a possible D match to TRBD1 (6 bases). CDR3 size: 16 residues. Deletions cut 5 bases from V and 1 base from J, with 18 bases between. Germline CDR1 is MNHNY and CDR2 is SVGAGI (reference sequence). Written as DNA, the CDR3 is TGTGCCAGCAGTCCCGGGCAGGGGACAACGTCCTACGAGCAGTACTTC. As protein: CASSPGQGTTSYEQYF.

CDR3 sequence: CASSLWAVSNTEAFF. In DNA form, the CDR3 reads TGCGCCAGCAGCTTGTGGGCAGTCTCGAACACTGAAGCTTTCTTT. The chain combines TRBV5-1 with TRBJ1-1; D gene uncertain. CDR1 and CDR2 (germline): SGHRS, YFSETQ. Trimming cost V 1 base and J 1 base, with 11 bases left between them. The CDR3 length is 15 residues.

This clone was picked up one time. The chain combines TRBV11-2 with TRBJ2-1, with no clear D. Germline V gives CDR1 SGHAT, CDR2 FQNNGV. V lost 1 base to trimming and J lost 0 bases, with 7 bases between them. The CDR3 totals 15 residues. CDR3 sequence: CASSLVGNSYNEQFF. The CDR3 DNA follows: TGTGCCAGCAGCTTAGTCGGAAACTCCTACAATGAGCAGTTCTTC.

The chain uses TRBV10-1 and TRBJ2-5; D is tentatively TRBD1 or TRBD2 (6 bases each). CDR3 length: 13 amino acids. V was trimmed by 11 bases and J by 4 bases, leaving 17 bases between them. Germline V gene sequence: CDR1 WNHNN, CDR2 SYGVQD (reference sequence). The DNA for the CDR3 is TGCGCCGGACCAGAAACGGGGGCAGAGACCCAGTACTTC. It specifies CAGPETGAETQYF.

The V and J genes are TRBV12-1 and TRBJ2-7. TRBV12-1 represents a pseudogene. The CDR3 spans 14 residues. CDR3 residues: CASRHFGARYEQYF. The DNA of the CDR3 is TGTGCCAGCAGGCATTTCGGGGCTCGCTACGAGCAGTACTTC.

The V gene is TRBV28, the J gene TRBJ1-1; 9 nucleotides line up with TRBD1. The CDR3 extends over 15 amino acids. Trimming at V came to 5 bases and at J to 0 bases, leaving 4 bases not matched to a gene. Germline V gene sequence: CDR1 MDHEN, CDR2 SYDVKM. CDR3 DNA sequence: TGTGCCAGCAGTCGGACAGGGGCAATGAACACTGAAGCTTTCTTT. Its protein product is CASSRTGAMNTEAFF.

This chain connects TRBV6-6 to TRBJ2-7, with D perhaps TRBD1 (6 bases). Germline CDR1 is MNHNY and CDR2 is SVGAGI (reference sequence). The CDR3 covers 11 residues. Trimming took off 8 bases at V and 8 bases at J, with 13 bases between the two ends. The CDR3 region has the DNA TGTGCCAGCCCCCCCAGGGACAAGCAGTACTTC. Its protein product is CASPPRDKQYF.

This chain joins TRBV30 and TRBJ1-2; no clear D gene. CDR1 is GTSNPN and CDR2 is SVGIG in the germline V gene (reference sequence). The germline V and J ends were trimmed by 3 bases and 7 bases, with 6 bases remaining between them. The CDR3 is made up of 10 amino acids. The CDR3 DNA reads TGTGCCTGGAGCGAGATTGGCTACACCTTC. Translation gives CAWSEIGYTF.

The V gene is TRBV18, the J gene TRBJ2-1; D assignment may be TRBD1 or TRBD2 (5 bases each). Germline V CDR1 and CDR2: KGHSH, LQKENI. This CDR3 contains 14 residues. V was pared by 4 bases and J by 7 bases, with 14 bases between. For the CDR3, the DNA is TGTGCCAGCTCACGGGGCGGACTTCCGAATGAGCAGTTCTTC. Amino acids: CASSRGGLPNEQFF.

This rearrangement joins TRBV18 to TRBJ1-6; D not resolved. V lost 3 bases, J lost 9 bases, and 12 bases lay in between. Germline CDR1 is KGHSH and CDR2 is LQKENI. This CDR3 spans 14 amino acids. The CDR3 spells CASSPLAKISPLHF. DNA of the CDR3: TGTGCCAGCTCACCCCTGGCGAAAATTTCACCCCTCCACTTT.

This clone was observed once. V is TRBV10-3 and J is TRBJ2-2; TRBD2 might be the D (6 bases). V lost 9 bases and J 0 bases, leaving 11 bases between the germline ends. This CDR3 has 14 amino acids. The germline V gene encodes CDR1 ENHRY and CDR2 SYGVKD. The DNA of the CDR3 is TGTGCCATTCCGACGGGGGCGAACACCGGGGAGCTGTTTTTT. This sequence encodes CAIPTGANTGELFF.

V and J are TRBV9 and TRBJ2-4; D is possibly TRBD1 (6 bases). CDR1 is SGDLS and CDR2 is YYNGEE in the germline V gene. The CDR3 covers 14 residues. V lost 4 bases to trimming and J lost 3 bases, with 11 bases between them. For the CDR3, the DNA is TGTGCCAGCAGCCCGAAAGGGGGCAAAAACATTCAGTACTTC. Translating it yields CASSPKGGKNIQYF.

V and J are TRBV19 and TRBJ1-1; D unresolved. The CDR3 runs 14 residues. Germline values: CDR1 LNHDA, CDR2 SQIVND (reference sequence). V lost 8 bases and J 5 bases, leaving 18 bases between the germline ends. CDR3: CASEDGPGSTEAFF. CDR3 bases: TGTGCCAGTGAAGACGGTCCGGGGTCGACTGAAGCTTTCTTT. Drawing the rest from reference TRBV19 and TRBJ1-1, the complete variable domain is DGGITQSPKYLFRKEGQNVTLSCEQNLNHDAMYWYRQDPGQGLRLIYYSQIVNDFQKGDIAEGYSVSREKKESFPLTVTSAQKNPTAFYLCASEDGPGSTEAFFGQGTRLTVV.

The chain's CDR3 is CASSQDFRAGQPQHF. For the CDR3, the DNA is TGCGCCAGCAGCCAAGATTTCAGGGCCGGCCAGCCCCAGCATTTT. The gene calls are TRBV4-3 and TRBJ1-5, with a weak D call TRBD1 (5 bases). Germline-derived CDR1 and CDR2 are LGHNA and YSLEER. The CDR3 runs 15 residues. Trimming cost V 0 bases and J 7 bases, with 13 bases left between them.

This clone was observed a single time. V and J are TRBV4-1 and TRBJ1-1; D uncertain. V was pared by 0 bases and J by 2 bases, with 10 bases between. This CDR3 region has 15 residues. Looked up from germline, CDR1 is MGHRA and CDR2 is YSYEKL. The CDR3 is CASSQEVLLNTEAFF. CDR3 sequence (DNA): TGCGCCAGCAGCCAAGAAGTTCTGTTAAACACTGAAGCTTTCTTT.

This clone was observed a few times. The chain uses TRBV29-1 and TRBJ1-1, with D uncertain. Trimming pared 4 bases from V and 1 base from J, leaving 10 bases between. This CDR3 has 13 residues. CDR1 and CDR2 from the germline V gene are SQVTM and ANQGSEA. The CDR3 region is CSVALSRNTEAFF. CDR3 bases: TGCAGCGTTGCGCTAAGCCGGAACACTGAAGCTTTCTTT. Based on the CDR3 plus reference TRBV29-1 and TRBJ1-1, the full variable domain is SAVISQKPSRDICQRGTSLTIQCQVDSQVTMMFWYRQQPGQSLTLIATANQGSEATYESGFVIDKFPISRPNLTFSTLTVSNMSPEDSSIYLCSVALSRNTEAFFGQGTRLTVV.

Remarks on this clone: The same CDR3 arises from other DNA sequences in this sample as well. The genes are TRBV11-2 and TRBJ1-4, with 9 bases matching TRBD1. The CDR3 loop spans 14 amino acids. V lost 5 bases, J lost 4 bases, and 2 bases stayed unmatched. Germline CDR1 is SGHAT and CDR2 is FQNNGV. CDR3 bases: TGTGCCAGCAGCCAGGGACAGGGTAATGAAAAACTGTTTTTT. It encodes CASSQGQGNEKLFF.

This rearrangement joins TRBV6-5 to TRBJ2-5; maybe TRBD1 (6 bases). Germline lookup yields CDR1 MNHEY and CDR2 SVGAGI. The germline V and J ends were trimmed by 7 bases and 0 bases, with 15 bases remaining between them. This CDR3 has 15 amino acids. The CDR3 bases are TGTGCCAGCACCCATACTACAGGGAACCAAGAGACCCAGTACTTC. Its protein is CASTHTTGNQETQYF.

The rearrangement joins TRBV30 to TRBJ2-7; TRBD1 aligns across 8 bases. Germline-derived CDR1 and CDR2 are GTSNPN and SVGIG (reference sequence). The CDR3 is made up of 15 amino acids. V gave up 0 bases and J gave up 4 bases; unmatched junction bases: 8. In DNA form, the CDR3 reads TGTGCCTGGAGTGTAATGGGGACAGGAGCTTACGAGCAGTACTTC. Translation: CAWSVMGTGAYEQYF.

The genes are TRBV6-5 and TRBJ1-5; D remains ambiguous. The CDR3 loop spans 14 amino acids. V lost 11 bases and J 0 bases, leaving 14 bases between the germline ends. Germline-derived CDR1 and CDR2 are MNHEY and SVGAGI. The CDR3, as DNA: TGTGCCTGTAGGAGGAGGGATAGCAATCAGCCCCAGCATTTT. Translated, it gives CACRRRDSNQPQHF.

V and J are TRBV6-5 and TRBJ1-2, with TRBD1 matching over 10 bases. V trimming: 0 bases; J trimming: 14 bases; junction bases outside the gene matches: 6. Germline V gives CDR1 MNHEY, CDR2 SVGAGI. The CDR3 totals 13 residues. The CDR3, as DNA: TGTGCCAGCAGTTACTCGAAGGACAGGGGGAGGACCTTC. Translated, it gives CASSYSKDRGRTF.

About this clone: A clone one base away is much larger, so this may be a read error. This sequence joins TRBV28 and TRBJ1-1; D not resolved. Trimming shortened V by 4 bases and J by 1 base, and 7 bases separated the two germline ends. This CDR3 spans 13 amino acids. From germline, CDR1 is MDHEN and CDR2 SYDVKM. This chain's CDR3 is CASSYRENTEAFF. CDR3 coding DNA: TGTGCCAGCAGTTATAGGGAGAACACTGAAGCTTTCTTT.

The chain uses TRBV7-9 and TRBJ1-1; D is uncertain. Trimming cost V 0 bases and J 8 bases, with 7 bases left between them. This CDR3 contains 12 residues. The V gene's germline CDR1 is SEHNR and CDR2 FQNEAQ (reference sequence). The CDR3 DNA follows: TGTGCCAGCAGCTTAGCGTTAACGGAAGCTTTCTTT. It translates to CASSLALTEAFF. Variable domain in full (rest from reference TRBV7-9 and TRBJ1-1): DTGVSQNPRHKITKRGQNVTFRCDPISEHNRLYWYRQTLGQGPEFLTYFQNEAQLEKSRLLSDRFSAERPKGSFSTLEIQRTEQGDSAMYLCASSLALTEAFFGQGTRLTVV.